The present T cell receptor beta chain was sequenced within a study of blood T cells in healthy people across ages. A J-beta primer mix and a sample-barcoded 5' primer were used in a second PCR of about 7 to 12 cycles. The authors tagged each cDNA molecule using a template-switch adaptor with 12 random nucleotides. MiXCR was run by TCRdb on the 5' RACE reads, yielding one entry per CDR3 protein. The profile covers around 1,800,000 distinct CDR3 sequences, with about 39% appearing a single time and roughly 23% taken by the ten largest. Trimming cost V 3 bases and J 7 bases; bases outside gene matches: 7. This CDR3 spans 15 amino acids. CDR1 and CDR2 (germline): MGHRA, YSYEKL.

V gene TRBV4-1 combines with J gene TRBJ2-2, with 8 bases that match TRBD1. The TCR was taken from a human donor in good health. Sequencing was done on a sample of blood. This CDR3 is CASSHVNRGNGELFF. CDR3 in DNA: TGCGCCAGCAGCCACGTCAACAGGGGGAACGGGGAGCTGTTTTTT.